The 6 T cell receptor beta chains reported below all come from one sample, sequenced in a study of T cell responses to AZD1222 COVID-19 vaccine (dated by TCRdb to the early 2020s). Receptors were amplified or captured by the immunoSEQ multiplex PCR assay. TCRdb provides this immuneACCESS table in a form limited to in-frame rearrangements. Some clones are lacking; in checked studies, under half of them reflect an unresolved V gene, and why the rest are absent is not known. This sample has around 99,000 clones in its table, and about 89% of those were observed once. The top ten constitute less than 9.5% of the sample. In light of the paper, this sample's time point label describes: baseline before first vaccination. The sequencing here drew on peripheral blood, taken on day 0 of AZD1222 vaccination. The receptor source for this set is an adult in good health.

This chain uses TRBV2 with TRBJ1-2, with D tentatively TRBD1 (6 bases). This CDR3 is 15 amino acids long. Looked up from germline, CDR1 is SNHLY and CDR2 is FYNNEI. V lost 0 bases, J lost 5 bases, and 13 bases lay in between. DNA of the CDR3: TGTGCCAGCAGTGAAGCGCCTAGGACAGCTTATGGCTACACCTTC. Translated, it gives CASSEAPRTAYGYTF.

The chain carries TRBV5-1 and TRBJ1-2; TRBD1 matches 7 bases. Germline lookup yields CDR1 SGHRS and CDR2 YFSETQ. CDR3 size: 14 residues. The trim removed 1 base at V and 6 bases at J, leaving 6 bases unmatched. CDR3 amino acids: CASSLKGGGDGYTF. In DNA, the CDR3 is TGCGCCAGCAGCTTGAAAGGGGGCGGTGATGGCTACACCTTC.

This sequence joins TRBV4-3 and TRBJ1-2, with 9 bases fitting TRBD1. The J segment lost 2 bases and the V segment lost 3 bases, leaving 10 bases of the junction unmatched. The germline V gene encodes CDR1 LGHNA and CDR2 YSLEER. The CDR3 is 17 amino acids. This CDR3 reads CASSHQFTGGANYGYTF. The CDR3 nucleotides are TGCGCCAGCAGCCACCAGTTCACAGGGGGCGCAAACTATGGCTACACCTTC.

This clone has just one count. J is TRBJ1-2 and V is TRBV4-3; 12 nucleotides align to TRBD1. V lost 6 bases to trimming and J lost 5 bases; unmatched junction nucleotides: 7. Germline loops: CDR1 LGHNA, CDR2 YSLEER. This CDR3 has 15 residues. The CDR3: CASSRDRGQLYGYTF. CDR3 nucleotides: TGCGCCAGCAGTCGGGACAGGGGGCAGTTATATGGCTACACCTTC.

CDR3 nucleotide sequence: TGCGCCAGCAGCTTGGAGGTAGCGGGGGGTTACAATGAGCAGTTCTTC. Its translation: CASSLEVAGGYNEQFF. The V call is TRBV5-1, the J call TRBJ2-1, with 10 bases fitting TRBD2. In germline, CDR1 is SGHRS, CDR2 YFSETQ. There are 16 residues in the CDR3. Trimming took 0 bases from V and 4 from J; bases not matched to a gene: 4.

V is TRBV6-5 and J is TRBJ2-5; 7 bases are a match to TRBD2. V gave up 4 bases and J gave up 5 bases; unmatched junction bases: 10. The CDR3 has 15 residues. The germline V gene encodes CDR1 MNHEY and CDR2 SVGAGI. CDR3 sequence (DNA): TGTGCCAGCAGTTCCCTCGGACTAGGCGGGGAGACCCAGTACTTC. Encoded protein: CASSSLGLGGETQYF.